One and the same sample provided the 28 T cell receptor beta chains below, sequenced in a study of blood T cell repertoires in COVID-19. The data were produced by immunoSEQ multiplex PCR, yet TCRdb's version contains in-frame clones alone and is incomplete. The data contain about 56,000 clones, 82% of them singletons. The sample comprised peripheral blood. Source of these receptors: a woman older than 75 with acute or convalescent COVID-19.

The V call is TRBV28, the J call TRBJ2-1; D uncertain. Trimming took 6 bases from V and 2 from J, leaving 8 bases between them. This CDR3 region has 13 residues. CDR1 is MDHEN, CDR2 SYDVKM, per germline. The CDR3 spells CASRVTTYNEQFF. CDR3 coding DNA: TGTGCCAGCAGGGTTACAACCTACAATGAGCAGTTCTTC.

The rearrangement joins TRBV19 to TRBJ1-5, with D maybe TRBD1 (5 bases). V lost 5 bases and J lost 2, with 13 bases in between. This CDR3 has 15 residues. The germline V gene has CDR1 LNHDA and CDR2 SQIVND (reference sequence). The CDR3 loop is CASSPSGGGNQPQHF. The CDR3, as DNA: TGTGCCAGTAGTCCCTCGGGGGGGGGCAATCAGCCCCAGCATTTT. The full variable domain, with the rest looked up from reference TRBV19 and TRBJ1-5, is DGGITQSPKYLFRKEGQNVTLSCEQNLNHDAMYWYRQDPGQGLRLIYYSQIVNDFQKGDIAEGYSVSREKKESFPLTVTSAQKNPTAFYLCASSPSGGGNQPQHFGDGTRLSIL.

J is TRBJ1-5 and V is TRBV7-2, with TRBD1 matching 10 bases. CDR1 and CDR2 from the germline V gene are SGHTA and FQGNSA. The V segment lost 5 bases and the J segment 1 base; nucleotides outside the gene matches: 2. CDR3 length: 15 residues. The CDR3 loop is CASSTDRGSNQPQHF. CDR3 sequence (DNA): TGTGCCAGCAGCACGGACAGGGGGAGCAATCAGCCCCAGCATTTT.

The chain joins TRBV7-3 to TRBJ2-3; D unresolved. V was trimmed by 5 bases and J by 3 bases, leaving 9 bases between them. The CDR3 contains 13 residues. The germline CDR1 and CDR2 sequences are SGHTA and FQGTGA. The CDR3 DNA follows: TGTGCCAGCAGCCCACGGGTGACAGATACGCAGTATTTT. Translation: CASSPRVTDTQYF.

The J gene is TRBJ2-1, the V gene TRBV15; TRBD2 is a possible D gene (5 bases). Per germline, CDR1 LNHNV and CDR2 YYDKDF (reference sequence). Trimming removed 2 bases at V and 0 bases at J, with 14 bases between. The CDR3 loop spans 17 amino acids. The CDR3 reads CATSRPPGRSSYNEQFF. The DNA of the CDR3 is TGTGCCACCAGCAGACCTCCGGGAAGGAGCTCCTACAATGAGCAGTTCTTC.

The chain employs TRBV5-4 and TRBJ2-3; no definite D call. The CDR3 sequence is 13 residues long. Germline CDR1 is SGHNT and CDR2 is YYREEE (reference sequence). V shed 4 bases and J shed 2 bases, with 8 bases lying between them. The CDR3 region is CASSEVNTDTQYF. CDR3 DNA sequence: TGTGCCAGCAGCGAGGTAAACACAGATACGCAGTATTTT. The full variable domain, in which reference TRBV5-4 and TRBJ2-3 provide the parts outside the CDR3, is ETGVTQSPTHLIKTRGQQVTLRCSSQSGHNTVSWYQQALGQGPQFIFQYYREEENGRGNFPPRFSGLQFPNYSSELNVNALELDDSALYLCASSEVNTDTQYFGPGTRLTVL.

This clone has a single count. The chain is built from TRBV10-3 and TRBJ2-7, with a possible D match to TRBD2 (6 bases). The germline V gene encodes CDR1 ENHRY and CDR2 SYGVKD. The CDR3 runs 13 residues. Trimming removed 10 bases from V and 3 bases from J, with 16 bases in between. CDR3 DNA: TGTGCCACCAGGGACGGAGGGAACTACGAGCAGTACTTC. It is translated as CATRDGGNYEQYF.

The chain recombines TRBV28 with TRBJ1-2; D is undetermined. The CDR3 totals 15 residues. The V gene lost 1 base and the J gene lost 5 bases, with 14 bases spanning the gap. Germline lookup yields CDR1 MDHEN and CDR2 SYDVKM. CDR3 nucleotide sequence: TGTGCCAGCAGTTTATTAACGGGGAGGGTATATGGCTACACCTTC. This codes for CASSLLTGRVYGYTF.

This chain's CDR3 is CASSKVSGRASTDTQYF. DNA of the CDR3: TGTGCCAGCAGCAAAGTGAGCGGGAGGGCCTCCACAGATACGCAGTATTTT. The V call is TRBV21-1, the J call TRBJ2-3; the table's D call of TRBD2 was not tested on the DNA. TRBV21-1 represents a pseudogene. This CDR3 contains 17 residues.

This clone was observed once. The chain carries TRBV19 and TRBJ1-5, with D uncertain. The CDR3 is made up of 15 amino acids. Per the germline V gene, CDR1 is LNHDA and CDR2 is SQIVND (reference sequence). V lost 5 bases to trimming and J lost 4 bases, with 15 bases between them. The CDR3: CASSSSPGLNQPQHF. CDR3 DNA sequence: TGTGCCAGTAGTTCCTCACCCGGGTTGAATCAGCCCCAGCATTTT.

This clone was seen only a few times. The V and J genes are TRBV27 and TRBJ1-2, with 8 bases matching TRBD1. The trim removed 5 bases at V and 4 bases at J, leaving 3 bases unmatched. The germline CDR1 and CDR2 sequences are MNHEY and SMNVEV (reference sequence). The CDR3 loop spans 13 amino acids. The CDR3 sequence is CASSNGQGYGYTF. As DNA, the CDR3 is TGTGCCAGCAGTAATGGACAGGGCTATGGCTACACCTTC.

The chain uses TRBV15 and TRBJ1-4; possibly TRBD1 for D (5 bases). The ends were cut back, 1 base at V and 1 base at J, with 10 bases in the middle. From germline, CDR1 is LNHNV and CDR2 YYDKDF (reference sequence). There are 16 residues in the CDR3. The CDR3 DNA reads as TGTGCCACCAGCAGAGGACGGGGGGGAACTAATGAAAAACTGTTTTTT. Protein: CATSRGRGGTNEKLFF.

The gene calls are TRBV15 and TRBJ2-1, with D uncertain. Trimming left V 0 bases short and J 8 bases short, with 5 bases between. Per germline, CDR1 LNHNV and CDR2 YYDKDF (reference sequence). This CDR3 is 12 amino acids long. The CDR3 loop reads CATSRDRDEQFF. In DNA form, the CDR3 reads TGTGCCACCAGCAGAGATCGGGATGAGCAGTTCTTC.

The rearrangement joins TRBV19 to TRBJ1-3; the D gene is possibly TRBD1 (6 bases). The CDR3 has 14 residues. Germline lookup yields CDR1 LNHDA and CDR2 SQIVND (reference sequence). Deletions cut 9 bases from V and 0 bases from J, with 12 bases between. The CDR3 loop is CASRDTASGNTIYF. DNA for the CDR3: TGTGCCAGCCGGGACACTGCCTCTGGAAACACCATATATTTT.

The chain combines TRBV29-1 with TRBJ2-2; tentatively, D is TRBD1 (5 bases). The CDR3 spans 15 residues. V dropped 6 bases and J dropped 1 base, with 15 bases sitting between them. Germline CDR1 is SQVTM and CDR2 is ANQGSEA. As DNA, the CDR3 is TGCAGCGTCAGACTTCAGGGAAAGAACACCGGGGAGCTGTTTTTT. Translating it yields CSVRLQGKNTGELFF.

The chain carries TRBV2 and TRBJ1-2, with 10 nucleotides matching TRBD1. The CDR3 spans 16 residues. Per germline, CDR1 SNHLY and CDR2 FYNNEI. Trimming removed 6 bases from V and 0 bases from J; junction bases left unmatched: 7. CDR3 sequence (DNA): TGTGCCAGCAGGGCGGACAGGGGGGTAGCTAACTATGGCTACACCTTC. It is translated as CASRADRGVANYGYTF.

The DNA for the CDR3 is TGCGCCAGCAGCTTTTCGGGTCCCGCCAACGAGCAGTACTTC. It specifies CASSFSGPANEQYF. The V call is TRBV5-1, the J call TRBJ2-7; no firm D call. CDR3 size: 14 residues. Trimming left V 2 bases short and J 5 bases short, with 14 bases between. CDR1 and CDR2 (germline): SGHRS, YFSETQ.

The V call is TRBV10-3, the J call TRBJ2-7; possible D gene TRBD2, 6 bases. CDR3 size: 11 residues. The germline CDR1 and CDR2 sequences are ENHRY and SYGVKD. V lost 6 bases and J 6 bases, leaving 9 bases between the germline ends. The CDR3 DNA sequence: TGTGCCATCAGGGGGGAGGTCGAGCAGTACTTC. Translated, it gives CAIRGEVEQYF.

V usage is TRBV20-1 and J usage is TRBJ2-5, with 11 nucleotides matching TRBD2. The ends lost 3 bases at V and 3 bases at J; junction bases unmatched: 6. The length of the CDR3 is 15 residues. Per the germline V gene, CDR1 is DFQATT and CDR2 is SNEGSKA (reference sequence). CDR3 protein: CSASDTSGSKETQYF. In nucleotides, the CDR3 is TGCAGTGCTAGTGATACTAGCGGGAGCAAAGAGACCCAGTACTTC.

This clone occurred once. The chain is built from TRBV7-8 and TRBJ1-2, with no clear D. V lost 0 bases and J lost 3, with 14 bases in between. Germline assignment: CDR1 SGHVS and CDR2 FQNEAQ. The CDR3 has 16 amino acids. CDR3 coding DNA: TGTGCCAGCAGCTTAGCGTCGGGGTTAGCCTACTATGGCTACACCTTC. It yields the protein CASSLASGLAYYGYTF.

The chain uses TRBV10-3 and TRBJ2-1, with D possibly matching TRBD1 (6 bases). V dropped 6 bases and J dropped 6 bases, with 12 bases sitting between them. The CDR3 consists of 13 residues. Germline V gene lookup returns CDR1 ENHRY and CDR2 SYGVKD. Written as DNA, the CDR3 is TGTGCCATCAGAATCACAGGGAGCAATGAGCAGTTCTTC. This gives the protein CAIRITGSNEQFF.

This clone was counted a single time. The rearrangement links TRBV7-8 to TRBJ1-1; D gene unclear. The V and J ends lost 2 bases and 4 bases respectively, with 11 bases between them. This CDR3 is 14 amino acids long. Germline CDR1 is SGHVS and CDR2 is FQNEAQ. The chain's CDR3 is CASSLLRFGTEAFF. In DNA, the CDR3 is TGTGCCAGCAGCTTACTTCGGTTTGGCACTGAAGCTTTCTTT.

The V gene is TRBV4-1, the J gene TRBJ2-7, with 12 bases aligning to TRBD2. This CDR3 comprises 16 residues. CDR1 is MGHRA, CDR2 YSYEKL, per germline. With V trimmed by 3 bases and J by 2 bases, 5 bases remained unmatched. This chain's CDR3 is CASSQGGLAGTYEQYF. The CDR3 nucleotides are TGCGCCAGCAGCCAGGGAGGACTAGCGGGAACCTACGAGCAGTACTTC.

V gene TRBV6-6 combines with J gene TRBJ2-1; 12 bases are shared with TRBD1. CDR1 MNHNY and CDR2 SVGAGI come from the germline V gene (reference sequence). CDR3 length: 15 amino acids. V was pared by 6 bases and J by 6 bases, with 6 bases of the junction left unmatched. Written as DNA, the CDR3 is TGTGCCAGCAGGGGACAGGGGGCGGGAATCAATGAGCAGTTCTTC. Its translation: CASRGQGAGINEQFF.

The chain uses TRBV2 and TRBJ1-3; TRBD1 agrees at 10 bases. V shed 8 bases and J 0 bases; nucleotides not matched to a gene: 1. CDR3 length equals 14 residues. The V gene's germline CDR1 is SNHLY and CDR2 FYNNEI. The CDR3 loop reads CASGQGGSGNTIYF. CDR3 coding DNA: TGTGCCAGCGGACAGGGGGGCTCTGGAAACACCATATATTTT.

This clone occurred a few times. This sequence joins TRBV11-2 and TRBJ1-2; TRBD1 matches 8 bases. Germline V CDR1 and CDR2: SGHAT, FQNNGV. This CDR3 comprises 13 residues. Trimming took 1 base from V and 7 from J; bases not matched to a gene: 2. For the CDR3, the DNA is TGTGCCAGCAGCTTAGGACAGGGGTTTGGCTACACCTTC. Its protein is CASSLGQGFGYTF.

The rearrangement links TRBV5-8 to TRBJ2-7; 7 bases match TRBD1. This CDR3 contains 12 residues. CDR1 is SGHTS, CDR2 YDEGEE, per germline. V shed 4 bases, J shed 6 bases, and the junction held 4 bases outside the gene matches. CDR3 region: CASSKTGAEQYF. In DNA, the CDR3 is TGTGCCAGCAGCAAAACAGGGGCCGAGCAGTACTTC.

The chain carries TRBV14 and TRBJ2-7; weak D call: TRBD1 (6 bases). Between the trimmed V and J ends, which lost 5 bases and 3 bases, there was a span of 17 bases. CDR1 SGHDN and CDR2 FVKESK come from the germline V gene. The CDR3 runs 15 residues. The CDR3 bases are TGTGCCAGCAGCTTAACACAGGGTCCTTACTACGAGCAGTACTTC. As protein: CASSLTQGPYYEQYF.